The 17 T cell receptor beta chains given below trace back to one sample, sequenced in a study of shared clonotypes between healthy human individuals. The repertoire was sequenced with immunoSEQ multiplex PCR; TCRdb's copy has only in-frame clones and lacks some. The sample has about 2.3 million clones, about 92% seen once; the top ten hold around 0.4%. The material sequenced was naive CD4+ T cells from PBMCs. Subset reported: CD45RA+ positively selected. Source of these receptors: a young man in good health. Some clones in this sample may be carry-over from other donors' samples.

The chain joins TRBV28 to TRBJ1-2; D is perhaps TRBD1 (5 bases). The CDR3 has 12 residues. Germline-derived CDR1 and CDR2 are MDHEN and SYDVKM. Trimming took off 7 bases at V and 6 bases at J, with 12 bases between the two ends. Here the CDR3 DNA reads TGTGCCAGCACCCCTGGGACCCATGGCTACACCTTC. This encodes CASTPGTHGYTF.

Only a few counts were recorded for this clone. The chain couples TRBV10-3 to TRBJ1-4; D unresolved. Germline V gene data show CDR1 as ENHRY and CDR2 as SYGVKD. Between the trimmed V and J ends, which lost 3 bases and 0 bases, there was a span of 5 bases. This CDR3 comprises 14 residues. The chain's CDR3 is CAISDQTTNEKLFF. CDR3 DNA: TGTGCCATCAGTGACCAGACAACTAATGAAAAACTGTTTTTT.

This chain uses TRBV2 with TRBJ2-4, with D possibly being TRBD1 or TRBD2 (5 bases each). From germline, CDR1 is SNHLY and CDR2 FYNNEI. This CDR3 spans 14 amino acids. V lost 3 bases and J lost 1, with 7 bases in between. CDR3 coding DNA: TGTGCCAGCAGTGACGGGGCGGCCAAAAACATTCAGTACTTC. Its protein is CASSDGAAKNIQYF.

This chain joins TRBV5-8 and TRBJ1-5, with TRBD1 identical over 7 bases. Germline values: CDR1 SGHTS, CDR2 YDEGEE. The CDR3 sequence is 17 residues long. Losses at the gene ends were 1 base for V and 1 base for J; bases not matched to a gene: 8. The CDR3 DNA sequence: TGTGCCAGCAGCTTGTTCAGGGGGGGAAGGAGCAATCAGCCCCAGCATTTT. Translation: CASSLFRGGRSNQPQHF.

The V and J genes are TRBV5-4 and TRBJ2-1; D may be TRBD2 (5 bases). This CDR3 has 15 amino acids. V lost 4 bases to trimming and J lost 4 bases, with 15 bases between them. Germline V gene data show CDR1 as SGHNT and CDR2 as YYREEE (reference sequence). CDR3 residues: CASSPGVGPYNEQFF. For the CDR3, the DNA is TGTGCCAGCAGCCCCGGGGTTGGCCCATACAATGAGCAGTTCTTC.

The rearrangement links TRBV6-5 to TRBJ2-3; TRBD2 matches at 9 bases. This CDR3 region has 15 residues. J was trimmed by 6 bases and V by 5 bases; bases with no gene match: 9. Germline loops: CDR1 MNHEY, CDR2 SVGAGI. The CDR3 sequence is CASSQTGTSSDTQYF. CDR3 in DNA: TGTGCCAGCAGTCAAACAGGGACTAGCAGTGATACGCAGTATTTT.

This chain joins TRBV5-1 and TRBJ2-3, with D perhaps TRBD2 (6 bases). V was shortened by 4 bases and J by 0 bases, with 9 bases between the two germline ends. This CDR3 contains 14 residues. Germline loops: CDR1 SGHRS, CDR2 YFSETQ. The CDR3 nucleotides are TGCGCCAGCAGCCCGCGGGACAGCACAGATACGCAGTATTTT. Translation gives CASSPRDSTDTQYF. Supplemented by reference TRBV5-1 and TRBJ2-3, the full variable domain reads KAGVTQTPRYLIKTRGQQVTLSCSPISGHRSVSWYQQTPGQGLQFLFEYFSETQRNKGNFPGRFSGRQFSNSRSEMNVSTLELGDSALYLCASSPRDSTDTQYFGPGTRLTVL.

The chain has TRBV10-3 and TRBJ1-4, with D maybe TRBD1 (5 bases). V gave up 0 bases and J gave up 5 bases, with 10 bases separating them. Germline CDR1 reads ENHRY; CDR2 reads SYGVKD. CDR3 length: 15 amino acids. CDR3 residues: CAISESTGPNEKLFF. The CDR3 DNA reads TGTGCCATCAGTGAGTCCACAGGTCCCAATGAAAAACTGTTTTTT.

As concerns this clone: The sample has other DNA sequences that encode this CDR3 too. The chain recombines TRBV2 with TRBJ1-2, with D maybe TRBD1 (6 bases). Trimming left V 4 bases short and J 0 bases short, with 9 bases between. The CDR3 totals 14 residues. The germline V gene encodes CDR1 SNHLY and CDR2 FYNNEI. CDR3 DNA: TGTGCCAGCAGTGGGGCAGGGGCTAACTATGGCTACACCTTC. Protein: CASSGAGANYGYTF.

The V call is TRBV19, the J call TRBJ2-7; the match to TRBD1 covers 7 bases. From germline, CDR1 is LNHDA and CDR2 SQIVND (reference sequence). With 3 bases clipped from V and 7 bases from J, the junction kept 9 bases outside the gene matches. The CDR3 covers 14 residues. The CDR3 DNA follows: TGTGCCAGTAGTATGGGACAGTCCATCGGGGAGCAGTACTTC. Its protein product is CASSMGQSIGEQYF.

This clone turned up a few times. This same CDR3 is encoded by further DNA sequences in the sample. This chain connects TRBV20-1 to TRBJ2-7; D is uncertain. Germline V gene sequence: CDR1 DFQATT, CDR2 SNEGSKA (reference sequence). Trimming stripped 0 bases from V and 5 bases from J, with 5 bases between. There are 11 residues in the CDR3. CDR3 DNA: TGCAGTGCTAGAGATCGGAACGAGCAGTACTTC. Protein product: CSARDRNEQYF.

V is TRBV11-3 and J is TRBJ2-5; possible D gene TRBD1, 6 bases. CDR1 is SGHNT, CDR2 YENEEA, per germline. The ends were cut back, 5 bases at V and 1 base at J, with 8 bases in the middle. This CDR3 spans 13 amino acids. The CDR3 loop reads CASSQGPQETQYF. The CDR3 DNA is TGTGCCAGCAGCCAGGGGCCCCAAGAGACCCAGTACTTC.

The table lists this clone with a count of one. The V and J genes are TRBV6-1 and TRBJ1-2, with 7 bases lining up with TRBD1. Germline CDR1 MNHNS, CDR2 SASEGT. V dropped 2 bases and J dropped 7; count of bases not matched to a gene: 10. The CDR3 contains 15 residues. The CDR3: CASSENRGSYGGYTF. The CDR3 DNA reads TGTGCCAGCAGTGAAAACAGGGGATCCTATGGTGGCTACACCTTC.

The J gene is TRBJ1-2, the V gene TRBV6-1, with 12 nucleotides matching TRBD1. CDR3 size: 17 residues. V was clipped by 3 bases and J by 4 bases; unmatched bases: 9. From germline, CDR1 is MNHNS and CDR2 SASEGT. CDR3: CASSDWGTGGGSYGYTF. The CDR3 DNA is TGTGCCAGCAGTGACTGGGGGACAGGGGGCGGTAGCTATGGCTACACCTTC.

The rearrangement uses TRBV28 and TRBJ1-2, with 7 bases aligning to TRBD1. This CDR3 region has 14 residues. Germline V lookup: CDR1 MDHEN, CDR2 SYDVKM. Losses at the gene ends were 6 bases for V and 11 bases for J; bases not matched to a gene: 15. The DNA of the CDR3 is TGTGCCAGCAGCCCAGCTCCAGGGGGGAAAGGTTACACCTTC. Translating gives CASSPAPGGKGYTF.

The V gene is TRBV28, the J gene TRBJ2-7, with unresolved D. CDR3 length: 11 residues. Germline V CDR1 and CDR2: MDHEN, SYDVKM. Trimming shortened V by 7 bases and J by 2 bases, and 6 bases separated the two germline ends. CDR3: CASNAPYEQYF. CDR3 DNA sequence: TGTGCCAGCAATGCACCCTACGAGCAGTACTTC.

This sequence joins TRBV19 and TRBJ1-5; TRBD1 agrees at 11 bases. Germline V gives CDR1 LNHDA, CDR2 SQIVND (reference sequence). The CDR3 has 15 residues. Trimming cost V 10 bases and J 6 bases; bases outside gene matches: 11. In nucleotides, the CDR3 is TGTGCCACCCTAAAGGGGACAGGGGGTGGTCAGCCCCAGCATTTT. The encoded protein is CATLKGTGGGQPQHF. Combining the CDR3 with reference TRBV19 and TRBJ1-5 gives the whole variable domain DGGITQSPKYLFRKEGQNVTLSCEQNLNHDAMYWYRQDPGQGLRLIYYSQIVNDFQKGDIAEGYSVSREKKESFPLTVTSAQKNPTAFYLCATLKGTGGGQPQHFGDGTRLSIL.